The rows below give T cell receptor beta chains drawn from one sample of a study of T cell repertoires in cytomegalovirus infection. TCRdb recomputed calls from the reads with MiXCR, one row per CDR3 protein. The table has 210,000 or so distinct CDR3 sequences, approximately 7% seen once. Input material: PBMCs. These TCRs come from a human donor in good health (CMV status not recorded). Some clones in this sample may be carry-over from other donors' samples. Each CDR3 is given with its conserved first and last residue. A D gene is named only where the DNA matches it firmly. Clone size is stated in some rows and not others, as once, few, many or a class when expanded.

clone size,J gene,V gene,D gene,CDR3 protein,CDR3 DNA
many,TRBJ2-2,TRBV24-1,-,CATSDSPANTGELFF,TGTGCCACCAGTGATTCCCCGGCCAACACCGGGGAGCTGTTTTTT
-,TRBJ2-1,TRBV12-3/TRBV12-4,TRBD2,CASRGGGTSYNEQFF,TGTGCCAGCAGGGGCGGGGGGACCTCCTACAATGAGCAGTTCTTC
many,TRBJ2-7,TRBV11-3,-,CASSFGARTANYEQYF,TGTGCCAGCAGCTTCGGCGCCCGGACAGCAAACTACGAGCAGTACTTC
many,TRBJ2-4,TRBV7-2,-,CASSLVPLNKNIQYF,TGTGCCAGCAGCTTAGTTCCCCTTAACAAAAACATTCAGTACTTC
many,TRBJ1-1,TRBV29-1,TRBD1,CSASGTVPEAFF,TGCAGCGCCTCCGGGACAGTTCCTGAAGCTTTCTTT
many,TRBJ2-2,TRBV7-2,TRBD2,CASSRTGGDTGELFF,TGTGCCAGCAGCAGAACGGGGGGGGACACCGGGGAGCTGTTTTTT
many,TRBJ2-2,TRBV4-3,-,CASSQGKGRSNTGELFF,TGCGCCAGCAGCCAAGGAAAGGGACGGTCGAACACCGGGGAGCTGTTTTTT
many,TRBJ2-7,TRBV20-1,-,CSASSAAHEQYF,TGCAGTGCTAGTTCTGCGGCCCACGAGCAGTACTTC
many,TRBJ2-7,TRBV7-2,-,CASSLSRVTYEQYF,TGTGCCAGCAGCTTAAGTCGAGTGACCTACGAGCAGTACTTC
many,TRBJ2-5,TRBV29-1,TRBD1,CSAASGQGETQYF,TGCAGCGCCGCATCGGGACAGGGAGAGACCCAGTACTTC
-,TRBJ2-2,TRBV15,-,CATSRTSNTGELFF,TGTGCCACCAGTAGGACGTCGAACACCGGGGAGCTGTTTTTT
-,TRBJ2-5,TRBV20-1,-,CSATGTAPSEGQNF,TGCAGTGCTACAGGGACTGCCCCCTCGGAGGGCCAGAACTTC
many,TRBJ1-6,TRBV19,TRBD1,CASRDRVNSPLHF,TGTGCCAGTCGCGACAGGGTCAATTCACCCCTCCACTTT
many,TRBJ2-2,TRBV11-2,TRBD1,CASSLDRTGSSTGELFF,TGTGCCAGCAGCTTAGACCGGACAGGGAGTAGCACCGGGGAGCTGTTTTTT
many,TRBJ1-5,TRBV25-1,-,CASSEDSHQPQHF,TGTGCCAGCAGTGAGGACAGTCATCAGCCCCAGCATTTT
many,TRBJ1-4,TRBV7-2,-,CASSLRGVSTNEKLFF,TGTGCCAGCAGCTTACGGGGGGTTTCAACTAATGAAAAACTGTTTTTT
many,TRBJ2-3,TRBV7-9,-,CASSRDFVGDTQYF,TGTGCCAGCAGCCGGGACTTTGTCGGAGATACGCAGTATTTT
many,TRBJ1-5,TRBV6-2/TRBV6-3,-,CASSLDPHPRAQPQHF,TGTGCCAGCAGTCTCGACCCTCACCCACGAGCTCAGCCCCAGCATTTT
-,TRBJ2-2,TRBV28,TRBD2,CASSGDGGGMNTGELFF,TGTGCCAGCAGTGGGGATGGCGGGGGGATGAACACCGGGGAGCTGTTTTTT
-,TRBJ1-1,TRBV20-1,-,CSARDRRGSTEAFF,TGCAGTGCTAGAGATAGGCGGGGGAGCACTGAAGCTTTCTTT
many,TRBJ1-5,TRBV7-2,TRBD1,CASSATGDLIQPQHF,TGTGCCAGCAGCGCTACAGGGGATTTAATTCAGCCCCAGCATTTT
-,TRBJ2-7,TRBV7-9,TRBD2,CASSGSGGAGGYEQYF,TGTGCCAGCAGCGGTAGCGGGGGGGCCGGAGGATACGAGCAGTACTTC
many,TRBJ1-1,TRBV12-3/TRBV12-4,-,CASSFGQGYTEAFF,TGTGCCAGCAGTTTCGGTCAGGGGTACACTGAAGCTTTCTTT
many,TRBJ2-5,TRBV20-1,-,CSAPGPQEETQYF,TGCAGTGCTCCCGGGCCTCAGGAGGAGACCCAGTACTTC
many,TRBJ2-7,TRBV20-1,TRBD1,CSAGTGDEQYF,TGCAGTGCGGGGACAGGGGACGAGCAGTACTTC
-,TRBJ2-2,TRBV29-1,-,CSAATPTNTGELFF,TGCAGCGCGGCAACCCCCACGAACACCGGGGAGCTGTTTTTT
many,TRBJ1-5,TRBV7-3,TRBD1,CASSEGQGRNQPQHF,TGTGCCAGCAGCGAAGGACAGGGTCGGAATCAGCCCCAGCATTTT
many,TRBJ1-1,TRBV4-1,-,CASSSSRGKHTEAFF,TGCGCCAGCAGCTCCTCAAGGGGCAAACACACTGAAGCTTTCTTT
-,TRBJ2-5,TRBV20-1,-,CSAGRRGRFETQYF,TGCAGTGCTGGCCGACGGGGGCGCTTTGAGACCCAGTACTTC
many,TRBJ2-7,TRBV11-2,-,CASSLGRGPYEQYF,TGTGCCAGCAGCTTAGGGCGGGGGCCCTACGAGCAGTACTTC
-,TRBJ1-2,TRBV6-5,-,CASSYSAGSGYGYTF,TGTGCCAGCAGTTACTCGGCAGGGTCGGGCTATGGCTACACCTTC
many,TRBJ1-4,TRBV7-2,-,CASSFGDYEKLFF,TGTGCCAGCAGCTTCGGAGACTATGAAAAACTGTTTTTT
many,TRBJ1-3,TRBV7-2,TRBD1,CASSLRDSSGNTIYF,TGTGCCAGCAGCTTACGGGACAGCTCTGGAAACACCATATATTTT
many,TRBJ2-1,TRBV7-2,TRBD1,CASSFPGQGGEQFF,TGTGCCAGCAGCTTCCCGGGACAGGGAGGTGAGCAGTTCTTC
many,TRBJ2-3,TRBV7-2,TRBD2,CASGLAADTQYF,TGTGCCAGCGGACTAGCCGCAGATACGCAGTATTTT
many,TRBJ1-2,TRBV7-2,-,CASLGTSAGDGYTF,TGTGCCAGCTTGGGGACGTCAGCCGGAGATGGCTACACCTTC
-,TRBJ2-1,TRBV29-1,-,CSVEEGSSNEQFF,TGCAGCGTTGAGGAAGGTAGTAGCAATGAGCAGTTCTTC
many,TRBJ2-3,TRBV29-1,TRBD2,CSVETSGGGTDTQYF,TGCAGCGTTGAGACTAGCGGGGGGGGCACAGATACGCAGTATTTT
-,TRBJ2-7,TRBV27,-,CASRLTGVYDTYEQYF,TGTGCCAGCCGGTTAACTGGGGTGTACGATACCTACGAGCAGTACTTC
many,TRBJ1-5,TRBV19,-,CASSHRRGRNSNQPQHF,TGTGCCAGTAGTCATCGTAGGGGTCGGAATAGCAATCAGCCCCAGCATTTT
many,TRBJ1-5,TRBV28,-,CASSGEGEQPQHF,TGTGCCAGCAGTGGGGAGGGGGAACAGCCCCAGCATTTT
many,TRBJ2-7,TRBV29-1,-,CSVAGTETYEQYF,TGCAGCGTTGCCGGGACGGAGACCTACGAGCAGTACTTC
many,TRBJ2-3,TRBV28,-,CASSFTSRNPTDTQYF,TGTGCCAGCAGTTTTACCAGCCGTAATCCCACAGATACGCAGTATTTT
many,TRBJ1-1,TRBV6-5,-,CASSYSAVSGTEAFF,TGTGCCAGCAGTTACTCGGCCGTTTCGGGCACTGAAGCTTTCTTT
few,TRBJ2-3,TRBV30,-,CAWREGYPLSTDTQYF,TGTGCCTGGAGGGAGGGGTACCCGCTTAGCACAGATACGCAGTATTTT
many,TRBJ1-5,TRBV7-2,-,CASSLVGSRDNQPQHF,TGTGCCAGCAGCTTAGTGGGTTCCAGGGACAATCAGCCCCAGCATTTT
many,TRBJ1-2,TRBV12-3/TRBV12-4,TRBD1,CASISARDRGVYGYTF,TGTGCCAGCATTTCGGCCCGGGACAGGGGGGTCTATGGCTACACCTTC
many,TRBJ2-2,TRBV6-1,-,CASSKGGNTGELFF,TGTGCCAGCAGTAAAGGGGGGAACACCGGGGAGCTGTTTTTT
many,TRBJ1-5,TRBV6-2/TRBV6-3,TRBD1,CASSLSRDRGRNQPQHF,TGTGCCAGCAGTTTAAGCCGGGACAGGGGGCGGAATCAGCCCCAGCATTTT
medium-sized,TRBJ2-3,TRBV28,-,CASSLTGDRTDTQYF,TGTGCCAGCAGTTTAACGGGCGACCGCACAGATACGCAGTATTTT
many,TRBJ2-7,TRBV29-1,-,CSVPGAGASEQYF,TGCAGCGTCCCAGGGGCCGGGGCATCCGAGCAGTACTTC
many,TRBJ1-1,TRBV6-5,TRBD1,CASSQGQYMNTEAFF,TGTGCCAGCAGCCAGGGACAGTACATGAACACTGAAGCTTTCTTT
few,TRBJ2-7,TRBV20-1,TRBD1,CSATGRTGGSLLYEQYF,TGCAGTGCTACCGGGAGGACAGGGGGCTCCCTCCTCTACGAGCAGTACTTC
few,TRBJ1-2,TRBV30,TRBD1,CAWSVLTGTVLQSNYGYTF,TGTGCCTGGAGTGTACTGACCGGGACAGTGCTCCAATCTAACTATGGCTACACCTTC
many,TRBJ1-1,TRBV2,-,CASSAVVEAFF,TGTGCCAGCAGTGCCGTCGTAGAAGCTTTCTTT
many,TRBJ2-7,TRBV5-5,-,CASSLPVGLFPEQYF,TGTGCCAGCAGCTTGCCCGTCGGCTTATTCCCCGAGCAGTACTTC
many,TRBJ1-1,TRBV19,-,CASSIGRSGRNTEAFF,TGTGCCAGTAGTATAGGACGGTCCGGGCGGAACACTGAAGCTTTCTTT